This entry is about one T cell receptor beta chain. The sample belongs to a study of blood T cell repertoires in COVID-19. Germline V gene sequence: CDR1 SEHNR, CDR2 FQNEAQ (reference sequence). This CDR3 has 12 amino acids. The V and J ends lost 5 bases and 3 bases respectively, with 7 bases between them. Assay used: immunoSEQ multiplex PCR; TCRdb lists only in-frame clones, some missing. Of over 250,000 clones in the sample, roughly 80% were seen once. The chain combines TRBV7-9 with TRBJ1-1; unclear D gene. This sequence was found in a middle-aged man who had been exposed to COVID-19. Sequenced material: PBMCs or T cells enriched from blood (not recorded which). The DNA of the CDR3 is TGTGCCAGCAGCCCCCGGTACACTGAAGCTTTCTTT. Translation gives CASSPRYTEAFF.